This TCR beta chain was captured by sequencing in a study of human T cells and chemical hapten exposure. Per germline, CDR1 LGHDT and CDR2 YNNKEL (reference sequence). The CDR3 length is 17 residues. The V gene end was trimmed by 6 bases and the J gene end by 5 bases; junction bases not matched to a gene: 11. Sample time point: patch test 1, 2 weeks after DPC sensitization. Treatment denoted: therapeutic diphenylcyclopropenone sensitization with weekly scalp DPC. TCRdb used MiXCR to reprocess the RACE reads, holding one entry per CDR3 protein. The table includes more than 65,000 distinct CDR3 sequences, 30% to 35% detected once.

Specimen: whole blood, collected in connection with sensitization to the hapten diphenylcyclopropenone (DPC). V is TRBV3-1 and J is TRBJ2-2; 11 nucleotides align to TRBD1. The origin of this receptor is a man aged 35 to 55 with alopecia areata. Some clones in this sample may be carry-over from other donors' samples. CDR3 in amino acids: CASSHYRDRGKTGELFF. The CDR3 nucleotides are TGTGCCAGCAGTCACTATAGGGACAGGGGGAAGACCGGGGAGCTGTTTTTT.